The rows below give T cell receptor beta chains drawn from one sample of a study of CDR3 diversity in severe acne. TCRdb analysed the PCR reads with MiXCR anew, one entry per CDR3 protein. The table has approximately 90,000 distinct CDR3 sequences, approximately 54% seen once. Material for sequencing was blood. The receptor set was obtained from a male donor with severe acne vulgaris. The CDR3 runs from the conserved cysteine through the conserved F or W. Each record gives: D gene, V gene, CDR3 protein. A D gene is named only where the DNA matches it firmly.

d_gene: .
v_gene: TRBV20-1
CDR3aa: CSARQNNHF

d_gene: .
v_gene: TRBV2
CDR3aa: CASSRQQGHYGYTF

d_gene: .
v_gene: TRBV24-1
CDR3aa: CATSARGSLEGANVLTF

d_gene: .
v_gene: TRBV20-1
CDR3aa: CSAEAANSQGYTF

d_gene: TRBD2
v_gene: TRBV27
CDR3aa: CASSLLTSGIYEQYF

d_gene: .
v_gene: TRBV20-1
CDR3aa: CSASEGEQYF

d_gene: .
v_gene: TRBV20-1
CDR3aa: CSAKTGDGYTF

d_gene: .
v_gene: TRBV7-9
CDR3aa: CASSLAGPSTDTQYF

d_gene: .
v_gene: TRBV2
CDR3aa: CASSEATGTDTQYF

d_gene: TRBD1
v_gene: TRBV6-2/TRBV6-3
CDR3aa: CASSYVQGYNEQFF

d_gene: TRBD2
v_gene: TRBV25-1
CDR3aa: CASSGRGLAGEGTDTQYF

d_gene: .
v_gene: TRBV25-1
CDR3aa: CASTKAGGSGNGYTF

d_gene: TRBD2
v_gene: TRBV7-8
CDR3aa: CASSLVLAAPQETQYF

d_gene: .
v_gene: TRBV25-1
CDR3aa: CASSEYIPSGANVLTF

d_gene: .
v_gene: TRBV28
CDR3aa: CASSLGVDYTF

d_gene: .
v_gene: TRBV24-1
CDR3aa: CATSATSDRSVPGYTF

d_gene: .
v_gene: TRBV7-2
CDR3aa: CASGLVGRKETQYF

d_gene: .
v_gene: TRBV5-4
CDR3aa: CASSLWGAYNEQFF

d_gene: .
v_gene: TRBV12-3/TRBV12-4
CDR3aa: CASSLMTRETQYF

d_gene: .
v_gene: TRBV25-1
CDR3aa: CASSQTISMNTEAFF

d_gene: .
v_gene: TRBV2
CDR3aa: CASSDLGTSTDTQYF

d_gene: TRBD2
v_gene: TRBV2
CDR3aa: CASSAGVGDEQFF

d_gene: .
v_gene: TRBV9
CDR3aa: CASSPRGKTQYF

d_gene: TRBD1
v_gene: TRBV20-1
CDR3aa: CSALKGSPPGQGQNTEAFF

d_gene: .
v_gene: TRBV10-2
CDR3aa: CASYDGGGHEQYF

d_gene: .
v_gene: TRBV28
CDR3aa: CASSTTGLLYEQYF

d_gene: TRBD2
v_gene: TRBV5-1
CDR3aa: CASSLGTREAETQYF

d_gene: .
v_gene: TRBV7-6
CDR3aa: CASSPGGPYEQYF

d_gene: .
v_gene: TRBV20-1
CDR3aa: CRGPSVDPAQYF

d_gene: .
v_gene: TRBV10-3
CDR3aa: CAISETEGVRTGAQYF

d_gene: .
v_gene: TRBV7-8
CDR3aa: CASSLTRTQSSYEQYF

d_gene: .
v_gene: TRBV6-5
CDR3aa: CASSYNLLQETQYF

d_gene: .
v_gene: TRBV4-1
CDR3aa: CASSQDFSVPETQYF

d_gene: .
v_gene: TRBV5-1
CDR3aa: CASSLERAAFEKLFF

d_gene: .
v_gene: TRBV6-2/TRBV6-3
CDR3aa: CASTGTQNQPQHF

d_gene: .
v_gene: TRBV6-1
CDR3aa: CASSEDLTVEETQYF

d_gene: TRBD2
v_gene: TRBV4-3
CDR3aa: CASSQRTSFQAEQFF

d_gene: .
v_gene: TRBV9
CDR3aa: CASSFGQGYSGNTIYF

d_gene: .
v_gene: TRBV2
CDR3aa: CASSEDGVYQETQYF

d_gene: .
v_gene: TRBV2
CDR3aa: CASSELDRATSYEQYF

d_gene: .
v_gene: TRBV20-1
CDR3aa: CSASLSGRIESSQPQHF

d_gene: .
v_gene: TRBV25-1
CDR3aa: CASNSPGYNSPLHF

d_gene: .
v_gene: TRBV20-1
CDR3aa: CSARLGRTEAFF

d_gene: .
v_gene: TRBV24-1
CDR3aa: CATSEIGGGGYTF

d_gene: .
v_gene: TRBV28
CDR3aa: CASTRTDSNQPQHF